This T cell receptor beta chain comes out of a study of blood T cell repertoires in COVID-19 (dated by TCRdb to between 2020 and 2021). At the level of the whole study: Samples covering the acute and convalescent phases of COVID-19 were provided by collaborators in the United States, Italy and Spain. The material from the prospective study consisted of cDNA or gDNA derived from T cells, B-cell-depleted T cells, or PBMCs. Deeply sampled blood TCRbeta repertoires from subjects exposed to, actively infected with, or recovered from COVID-19 were included in the dataset. The repertoires were released in a freely available public database intended as a resource for research on the immune response to SARS-CoV-2. The samples were drawn from two sources: the first 160 participants of the ongoing ImmuneRACE study, and some 1,300 subjects contributed by 6 global collaborators. Sample metadata almost always included a de-identified subject ID, COVID-19 status, age in years and sex. Where available, HLA class I and class II types were taken from metadata supplied by the sample provider and were not determined by assay-based typing.

A note on this clone: Its specific antigen is unknown. The input lacks base qualities; no much larger clone sits a single base away.

The immunoSEQ Assay, a bias-controlled multiplex PCR, was used to amplify TCRbeta CDR3 regions from genomic DNA. Regarding the original processing steps: Within the assay, amplification of reference gene primers was used to estimate how many nucleated cells each sample contained. Sequence reads were collapsed and filtered to measure the absolute abundance of every unique TCRbeta CDR3 rearrangement. Productive Simpson clonality was computed per sample as the square root of Simpson's diversity index over productive rearrangements. Sourced from immuneACCESS, this table was stored by TCRdb with only in-frame sequences that have V and J called. A share of the clones is absent; for the studies checked, an unresolved V gene accounts for under half, and the remainder has no known explanation. V, J and clone size are taken as reported in that table, and D and trimming were inferred from the DNA itself. The sample records under 300,000 clones, about 86% of which are singletons. Jointly, the top ten make up just under 3% of the sample.

On the study overall, not on this receptor specifically: Clinical and demographic metadata were provided uncurated, with the amount varying by source and participant.

CDR1 and CDR2 are drawn from the germline V gene (reference sequence): SGHKS, YYEKEE. V ends up 3 bases short and J 0 bases short, with an unmatched junction base count of 3. There are 15 amino acids in the CDR3, from cysteine to phenylalanine inclusive. Here the CDR3 DNA is all that survives: 45 bases in frame from base 1. Whole blood was collected in K2EDTA tubes by collaborating institutions according to the institutions' own protocols. For TCRbeta analysis, collaborators shipped samples in one of three forms: frozen whole blood, isolated PBMCs, or DNA extracted from either of those sample types.

Material: peripheral blood. The sequence was collected from a woman aged 60 to 75 with active or convalescent COVID-19. The chain links TRBV5-5 with TRBJ1-3, with 7 bases in between that match TRBD1. The DNA is TGTGCCAGCAGCTCAGGGGGAGACTCTGGAAACACCATATATTTT. It encodes CASSSGGDSGNTIYF.